A single T cell receptor (beta chain) is shown here with its context. This specimen belongs to a study of blood T cell repertoires in COVID-19. Whole-study context: PBMCs, B-cell-depleted T cells, or T cells were the source of the cDNA or gDNA that made up the material.

Sequencing was performed with immunoSEQ multiplex PCR; in TCRdb, only in-frame clones are kept and a portion is missing. The sample contains 150,000 or so clones, around 80% of which appear only once. The CDR3 has 16 amino acids. The J segment lost 5 bases and the V segment lost 2 bases, leaving 10 bases of the junction unmatched. CDR1 SNHLY and CDR2 FYNNEI come from the germline V gene. Participants had their cohort set by participant-reported clinical history. Two negative PCRs, clearance, or symptom resolution had been documented for recovered Cohort 3 donors. The clonotype was recovered from a woman aged 45-65 years who had recovered from COVID-19. Material: PBMCs or T cells enriched from blood (not recorded which). The rearrangement uses TRBV2 and TRBJ1-2; TRBD1 matches 8 bases. The CDR3 region has the DNA TGTGCCAGCAGTGAACAGGGACCGGGACAGGAGTATGGCTACACCTTC. Translation: CASSEQGPGQEYGYTF.